Presented here are 7 T cell receptor beta chains from one specimen sequenced in a study of tumor and adjacent non-tumor tissue in lung cancer. A modified ARM-PCR protocol with three rounds of nested PCR amplified TCRbeta. MiXCR was run by TCRdb on the multiplex PCR reads, yielding one entry per CDR3 protein. Of about 98,000 distinct CDR3 sequences listed, roughly 78% are singletons. This sample's RNA came from whole unsorted tissue. More than 3 cm separated this lung sample from the edge of the tumor. Sequencing was done on a sample of distant non-tumor lung tissue. The receptors derive from a man in his sixties with small cell lung cancer.

Comments on this clonotype: A much larger clone differs by one base, so this may be a read error. The conserved final phenylalanine or tryptophan is absent from the CDR3, which likely points to a read error. The chain combines TRBV20-1 with TRBJ2-2; tentatively, D is TRBD2 (5 bases). Between the trimmed V and J ends, which lost 3 bases and 4 bases, there was a span of 12 bases. Germline-derived CDR1 and CDR2 are DFQATT and SNEGSKA (reference sequence). CDR3 length equals 14 residues. The CDR3 spells CSARDPAGTGELFL. The CDR3, as DNA: TGCAGTGCTAGGGACCCCGCGGGCACCGGGGAGCTGTTTTTA.

The chain links TRBV11-2 to TRBJ2-1, with D unclear. CDR1 and CDR2 from the germline V gene are SGHAT and FQNNGV. The CDR3 length is 11 residues. Trimming removed 8 bases at V and 9 bases at J, with 11 bases between. Here the CDR3 reads CASPLGSEQFF. The CDR3 nucleotides are TGTGCCAGCCCTTTAGGAAGTGAGCAGTTCTTC.

This clonotype was counted only a few times. This chain connects TRBV20-1 to TRBJ2-1; D call uncertain. This CDR3 has 11 residues. CDR1 and CDR2 from the germline V gene are DFQATT and SNEGSKA (reference sequence). Trimming stripped 7 bases from V and 5 bases from J, with 9 bases between. The CDR3 sequence: CSGRTNNEQFF. CDR3 DNA sequence: TGCAGTGGTCGGACCAACAATGAGCAGTTCTTC.

About this clonotype itself: Mismatch with germline at one junction end may stem from a read error. The chain combines TRBV4-1 with TRBJ2-7, with 9 positions matching TRBD2. The CDR3 contains 15 residues. The germline gives CDR1 MGHRA, CDR2 YSYEKL. The DNA for the CDR3 is TGCGCCAGCTGCCAAGAGACTAGCGGAACCTACGAGCAATACTTC. Its translation is CASCQETSGTYEQYF.

Comments on this clonotype: A read error may explain this, as a much larger clone is one base away. V usage is TRBV7-9 and J usage is TRBJ1-5; D perhaps matches TRBD1 (6 bases). Trimming took 7 bases from V and 7 from J, leaving 17 bases between them. Looked up from germline, CDR1 is SEHNR and CDR2 is FQNEAQ (reference sequence). The CDR3 contains 14 residues. The DNA for the CDR3 is TGTGCCAGCAACTCGCCAGGGGCAGGGCAGCCCCAGCATTTT. This gives the protein CASNSPGAGQPQHF.

A word on this clonotype: The junction shows a germline mismatch at one end, possibly a read error. J is TRBJ1-2 and V is TRBV5-4; weak D call: TRBD1 (6 bases). This CDR3 contains 16 residues. The germline gives CDR1 SGHNT, CDR2 YYREEE (reference sequence). CDR3: CASNFRAGTGKDGHTF. The CDR3 DNA is TGTGCCAGCAACTTCCGAGCAGGCACAGGGAAAGATGGCCACACCTTC.

This clonotype was recorded a few times. A much larger clone sits a single nucleotide away, making a read error possible. V and J are TRBV6-6 and TRBJ1-1, with TRBD1 as a possible D gene (5 bases). CDR3 size: 14 residues. CDR1 and CDR2 from the germline V gene are MNHNY and SVGAGI (reference sequence). DNA of the CDR3: TGTACCAGCAGTCTGACAGACACCAACACTGAAACTTTCTTT. Residues: CTSSLTDTNTETFF.